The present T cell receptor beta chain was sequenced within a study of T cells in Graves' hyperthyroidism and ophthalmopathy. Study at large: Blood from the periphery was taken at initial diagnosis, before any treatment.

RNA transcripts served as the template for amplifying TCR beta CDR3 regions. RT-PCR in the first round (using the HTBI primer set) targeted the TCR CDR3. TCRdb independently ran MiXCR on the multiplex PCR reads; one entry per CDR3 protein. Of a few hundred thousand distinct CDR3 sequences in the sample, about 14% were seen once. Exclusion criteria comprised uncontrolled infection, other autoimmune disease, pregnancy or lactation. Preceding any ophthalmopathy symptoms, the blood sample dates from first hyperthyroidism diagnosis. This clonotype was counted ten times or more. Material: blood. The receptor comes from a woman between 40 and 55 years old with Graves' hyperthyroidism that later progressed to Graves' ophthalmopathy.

CDR3 residues: CAWSGEGLAGGLYGTDTQYF. The CDR3 DNA is TGTGCCTGGAGTGGAGAAGGGCTAGCGGGAGGTCTTTACGGTACAGATACGCAGTATTTT. The chain links TRBV30 to TRBJ2-3, with 11 positions matching TRBD2. J lost 3 bases, V lost 1 base, and 18 bases had no gene match. There are 20 residues in the CDR3. In germline, CDR1 is GTSNPN, CDR2 SVGIG (reference sequence).